Below are 8 T cell receptor beta chains sequenced from a single sample in a study of T cell responses to AZD1222 COVID-19 vaccine. The method was immunoSEQ multiplex PCR; TCRdb's version includes in-frame clones alone and lacks a portion of them. The profile covers 100,000 to 150,000 clones, with around 90% appearing a single time and under 4.5% taken by the ten largest. Sequences were derived from peripheral blood, sampled on day 0 of AZD1222 vaccination. All receptors derive from an adult in good health.

This chain links TRBV12-3 or TRBV12-4 with TRBJ1-1; the D is unclear. The CDR3 length is 13 residues. V lost 6 bases to trimming and J lost 0 bases, with 8 bases between them. The CDR3 loop reads CASRLALNTEAFF. For the CDR3, the DNA is TGTGCCAGCAGGCTGGCCTTGAACACTGAAGCTTTCTTT.

The rearrangement uses TRBV29-1 and TRBJ2-7; tentatively, D is TRBD2 (5 bases). With 3 bases removed from V and 3 bases from J, the gap between germline ends came to 21 bases. This CDR3 contains 16 residues. Germline-derived CDR1 and CDR2 are SQVTM and ANQGSEA. CDR3 in amino acids: CSVDRAEGGPGYEQYF. The CDR3 DNA follows: TGCAGCGTTGACCGGGCAGAAGGAGGTCCAGGCTACGAGCAGTACTTC.

The chain employs TRBV10-3 and TRBJ1-2; a possible D gene is TRBD1 (6 bases). The CDR3 covers 18 residues. V was cut by 4 bases and J by 0 bases, with 21 bases left in between. CDR1 and CDR2 (germline): ENHRY, SYGVKD. In DNA form, the CDR3 reads TGTGCCATCAGTGTATCACTCCCGGGACACAACACTAACTATGGCTACACCTTC. Protein sequence: CAISVSLPGHNTNYGYTF.

This chain connects TRBV24-1 to TRBJ2-5, with D possibly matching TRBD2 (5 bases). V dropped 10 bases and J dropped 3 bases, with 14 bases sitting between them. This CDR3 contains 13 residues. Germline assignment: CDR1 KGHDR and CDR2 SFDVKD. The CDR3 reads CATTDSGEETQYF. DNA of the CDR3: TGTGCCACAACCGATTCCGGGGAAGAGACCCAGTACTTC.

As DNA, the CDR3 is TGTGCCTGGACTCCCCAGGGGCGCGATGAAAAACTGTTTTTT. Translated, it gives CAWTPQGRDEKLFF. V is TRBV30 and J is TRBJ1-4, with D maybe TRBD1 (6 bases). The CDR3 has 14 residues. Per germline, CDR1 GTSNPN and CDR2 SVGIG (reference sequence). V was clipped by 4 bases and J by 6 bases, with 15 bases between them.

The rearrangement joins TRBV5-6 to TRBJ2-5; the D gene is possibly TRBD2 (6 bases). Looked up from germline, CDR1 is SGHDT and CDR2 is YYEEEE. The CDR3 is made up of 16 amino acids. Trimming left V 4 bases short and J 0 bases short, with 16 bases between. The chain's CDR3 is CASSPGTGDYQETQYF. The CDR3 bases are TGTGCCAGCAGCCCCGGGACGGGGGATTACCAAGAGACCCAGTACTTC.

The chain employs TRBV27 and TRBJ1-4; D remains unclear. Germline CDR1 MNHEY, CDR2 SMNVEV (reference sequence). This CDR3 has 16 residues. Trimming took 0 bases from V and 6 from J, leaving 14 bases between them. The CDR3 is CASSLSAHFMDEKLFF. The CDR3 DNA reads as TGTGCCAGCAGTTTATCGGCACATTTCATGGATGAAAAACTGTTTTTT. Combining the CDR3 with reference TRBV27 and TRBJ1-4 gives the whole variable domain EAQVTQNPRYLITVTGKKLTVTCSQNMNHEYMSWYRQDPGLGLRQIYYSMNVEVTDKGDVPEGYKVSRKEKRNFPLILESPSPNQTSLYFCASSLSAHFMDEKLFFGSGTQLSVL.

The V and J genes are TRBV11-3 and TRBJ2-5; 8 nucleotides align to TRBD1. This CDR3 region has 15 residues. Germline V CDR1 and CDR2: SGHNT, YENEEA. V was clipped by 4 bases and J by 2 bases; unmatched bases: 6. CDR3 DNA: TGTGCCAGCAGCTCCGACAGGGGAAAACAAGAGACCCAGTACTTC. Its protein is CASSSDRGKQETQYF.